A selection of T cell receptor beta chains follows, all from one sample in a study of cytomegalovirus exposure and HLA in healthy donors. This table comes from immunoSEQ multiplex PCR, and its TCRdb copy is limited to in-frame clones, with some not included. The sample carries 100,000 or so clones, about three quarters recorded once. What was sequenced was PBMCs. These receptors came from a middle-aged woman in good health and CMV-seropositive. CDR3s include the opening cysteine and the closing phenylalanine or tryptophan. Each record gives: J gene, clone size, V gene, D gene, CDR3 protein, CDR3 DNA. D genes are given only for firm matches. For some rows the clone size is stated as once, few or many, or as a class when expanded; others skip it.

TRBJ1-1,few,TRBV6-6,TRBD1,CASSYGDRRLVGAFF,TGTGCCAGCAGTTACGGGGACAGGCGGCTTGTTGGAGCTTTCTTT
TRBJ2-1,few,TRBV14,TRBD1,CASSQGQDPYNEQFF,TGTGCCAGCAGCCAGGGACAGGACCCTTACAATGAGCAGTTCTTC
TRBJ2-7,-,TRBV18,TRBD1,CASSPVYRDRSPYEQYF,TGTGCCAGCTCACCAGTGTACCGGGACAGAAGTCCGTACGAGCAGTACTTC
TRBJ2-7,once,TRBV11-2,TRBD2,CASSFVGGAYEQYF,TGTGCCAGCAGCTTCGTGGGGGGGGCCTACGAGCAGTACTTC
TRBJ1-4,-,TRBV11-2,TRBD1,CASSEMFQGEDEKLFF,TGTGCCAGCAGCGAAATGTTTCAGGGGGAGGATGAAAAACTGTTTTTT
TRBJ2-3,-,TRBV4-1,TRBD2,CASSPGLAGTQYF,TGCGCCAGCAGCCCCGGACTAGCGGGTACGCAGTATTTT
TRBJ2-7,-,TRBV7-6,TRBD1,CASSGRQGGAHVEQYF,TGTGCCAGCAGCGGACGACAGGGGGGGGCGCACGTCGAGCAGTACTTC
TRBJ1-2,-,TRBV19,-,CASGNTGRGYGYTF,TGTGCCAGTGGGAATACAGGGAGAGGCTATGGCTACACCTTC
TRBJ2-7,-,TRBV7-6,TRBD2,CASRQDVLVWSGAPYEQYF,TGTGCCAGCAGGCAAGACGTACTGGTGTGGAGCGGGGCCCCTTACGAGCAGTACTTC
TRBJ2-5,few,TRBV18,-,CASSRGSYQETQYF,TGTGCCAGCTCCCGGGGGTCGTACCAAGAGACCCAGTACTTC
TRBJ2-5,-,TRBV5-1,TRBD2,CASSLGSGSPPEETQYF,TGCGCCAGCAGCTTGGGGAGCGGGAGTCCCCCCGAGGAGACCCAGTACTTC
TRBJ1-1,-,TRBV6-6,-,CASRPQAFTEAFF,TGTGCCAGCAGACCCCAGGCTTTCACTGAAGCTTTCTTT
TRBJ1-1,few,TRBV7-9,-,CSSSIGGVTEAFF,TGTTCCAGCAGCATCGGGGGAGTAACTGAAGCTTTCTTT
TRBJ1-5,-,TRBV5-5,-,CASSLDLLGGVGQPQHF,TGTGCCAGCAGCTTGGATTTATTGGGAGGGGTAGGTCAGCCCCAGCATTTT
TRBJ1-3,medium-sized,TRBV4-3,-,CASSQESRGNTIYF,TGCGCCAGCAGCCAAGAATCCAGAGGAAACACCATATATTTT
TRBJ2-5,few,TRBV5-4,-,CASSQPRNQETQYF,TGTGCCAGCAGTCAACCGAGGAACCAAGAGACCCAGTACTTC
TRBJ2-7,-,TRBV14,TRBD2,CASSQKGPGLAGAPWYEQYF,TGTGCCAGCAGCCAGAAGGGGCCGGGACTAGCGGGGGCCCCATGGTACGAGCAGTACTTC
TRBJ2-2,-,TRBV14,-,CASSQRRGSNTGELFF,TGTGCCAGCAGCCAACGCAGGGGATCGAACACCGGGGAGCTGTTTTTT
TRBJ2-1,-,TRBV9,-,CASSKQGGSYNEQFF,TGTGCCAGCAGCAAACAGGGTGGGTCCTACAATGAGCAGTTCTTC
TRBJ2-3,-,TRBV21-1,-,CASSKLAGVSTDTQYF,TGTGCCAGCAGCAAGCTAGCGGGAGTTAGCACAGATACGCAGTATTTT
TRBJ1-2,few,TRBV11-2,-,CASSLLAGGYGYTF,TGTGCCAGCAGCTTATTGGCAGGCGGGTATGGCTACACCTTC
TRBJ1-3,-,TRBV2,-,CASSGRVRSGNTIYF,TGTGCCAGCAGTGGACGGGTTCGGTCTGGAAACACCATATATTTT
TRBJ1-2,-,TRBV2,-,CASSEDLGGALGYGYTF,TGTGCCAGCAGTGAAGACCTCGGGGGGGCTTTGGGCTATGGCTACACCTTC
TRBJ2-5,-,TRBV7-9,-,CASTGGLRSGAQYF,TGTGCCAGCACCGGGGGCCTGCGGAGCGGGGCCCAGTACTTC
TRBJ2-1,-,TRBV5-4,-,CASSSLRDNEQFF,TGTGCCAGCAGCTCCCTTCGGGACAATGAGCAGTTCTTC
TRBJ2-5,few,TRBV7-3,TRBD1,CASSPLGTGGPGGTQYF,TGTGCCAGCAGCCCCCTCGGGACAGGGGGCCCAGGGGGGACCCAGTACTTC
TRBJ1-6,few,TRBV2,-,CASSERQVASPLHF,TGTGCCAGCAGTGAACGACAGGTGGCTTCACCCCTCCACTTT
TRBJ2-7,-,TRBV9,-,CASSVDPRPYEQYF,TGTGCCAGCAGCGTAGATCCTAGGCCCTACGAGCAGTACTTC
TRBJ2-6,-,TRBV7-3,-,CASSPQAWRDSGANVLTF,TGTGCCAGCAGCCCGCAAGCGTGGAGAGACTCTGGGGCCAACGTCCTGACTTTC
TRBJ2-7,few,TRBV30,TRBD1,CAWSVPHRGPSYEQYF,TGTGCCTGGAGTGTACCCCACAGGGGGCCATCCTACGAGCAGTACTTC
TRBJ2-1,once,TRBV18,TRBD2,CASSSGTSGRYEQFF,TGTGCCAGCTCAAGTGGGACTAGCGGGAGGTATGAGCAGTTCTTC
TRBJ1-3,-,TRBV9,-,CASSPQGGSGNTIYF,TGTGCCAGCAGCCCCCAGGGTGGCTCTGGAAACACCATATATTTT
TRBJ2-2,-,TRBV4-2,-,CASSRHEGNTGELFF,TGTGCCAGCAGCCGACACGAGGGGAACACCGGGGAGCTGTTTTTT
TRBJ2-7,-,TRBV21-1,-,CASSPRQEPSYEQYF,TGTGCCAGCAGCCCCCGACAGGAACCGTCCTACGAGCAGTACTTC
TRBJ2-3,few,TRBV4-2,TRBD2,CASSQEPSSGVTDTQYF,TGTGCCAGCAGCCAAGAACCGTCTAGCGGGGTCACAGATACGCAGTATTTT
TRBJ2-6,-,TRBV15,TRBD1,CATRPPDRDLSVLTF,TGTGCCACCAGACCCCCGGACAGGGACCTCAGTGTCCTGACTTTC
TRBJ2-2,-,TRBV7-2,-,CASSFDRFTGELFF,TGTGCCAGCAGCTTTGACAGATTCACCGGGGAGCTGTTTTTT
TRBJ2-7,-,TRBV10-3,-,CAIPTARGTHYEQYF,TGTGCCATCCCTACCGCTAGGGGGACGCACTACGAGCAGTACTTC
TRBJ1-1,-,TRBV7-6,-,CASSLQGNTEAFF,TGTGCCAGCAGTTTACAGGGGAACACTGAAGCTTTCTTT
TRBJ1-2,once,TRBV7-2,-,CASSPGLPSVGYGYTF,TGTGCCAGCAGCCCTGGACTGCCCTCCGTGGGATATGGCTACACCTTC
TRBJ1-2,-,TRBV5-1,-,CASSSKGDDGYTF,TGCGCCAGCAGCTCTAAGGGGGACGATGGCTACACCTTC
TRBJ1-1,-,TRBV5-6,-,CASSLIGEMNTEAFF,TGTGCCAGCAGCTTGATTGGAGAAATGAACACTGAAGCTTTCTTT
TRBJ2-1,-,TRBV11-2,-,CASSSRIGLVYNEQFF,TGTGCCAGCAGCTCCCGGATAGGACTGGTATACAATGAGCAGTTCTTC
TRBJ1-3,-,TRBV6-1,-,CASEEGGTRHTIYF,TGTGCCAGCGAAGAGGGGGGGACTCGGCACACCATATATTTT
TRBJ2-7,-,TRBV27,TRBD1,CACRQGREQYF,TGTGCCTGTCGACAGGGGAGGGAGCAGTACTTC
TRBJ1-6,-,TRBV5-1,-,CASSLASSSLSPLHF,TGCGCCAGCAGCTTGGCCTCCTCCTCCCTCTCACCCCTCCACTTT
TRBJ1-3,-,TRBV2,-,CASAAFRRKSSGNTIYF,TGTGCCAGCGCGGCTTTTCGGAGAAAAAGCTCTGGAAACACCATATATTTT
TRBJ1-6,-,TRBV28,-,CASSFYWLSNSPLHF,TGTGCCAGCAGTTTTTACTGGTTATCTAATTCACCCCTCCACTTT
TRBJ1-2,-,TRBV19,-,CASSIAGNYGYTF,TGTGCCAGTAGTATCGCAGGGAACTATGGCTACACCTTC
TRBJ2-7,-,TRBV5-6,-,CASSFGTPAYEQYF,TGTGCCAGCAGCTTCGGGACTCCCGCCTACGAGCAGTACTTC
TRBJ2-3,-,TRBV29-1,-,CSVEHYLTDTQYF,TGCAGCGTTGAACACTACCTAACAGATACGCAGTATTTT
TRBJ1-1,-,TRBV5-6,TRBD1,CASSWDRGNTEAFF,TGTGCCAGCAGCTGGGACAGGGGAAACACTGAAGCTTTCTTT
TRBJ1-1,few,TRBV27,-,CASRKGFGTEAFF,TGTGCCAGCAGGAAGGGGTTCGGGACTGAAGCTTTCTTT
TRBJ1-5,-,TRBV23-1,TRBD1,CASSLTGQQNSNQPQHF,TGCGCCAGCAGTCTAACGGGACAGCAAAATAGCAATCAGCCCCAGCATTTT
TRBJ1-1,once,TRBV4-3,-,CASRISLTDQAFF,TGCGCCAGCAGAATCAGTTTGACAGATCAAGCTTTCTTT
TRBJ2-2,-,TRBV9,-,CASSARRVPNTGELFF,TGTGCCAGCAGCGCCCGCCGGGTTCCGAACACCGGGGAGCTGTTTTTT
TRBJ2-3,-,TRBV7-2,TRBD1,CASSTQGGATDTQYF,TGTGCCAGCAGCACACAAGGGGGCGCGACAGATACGCAGTATTTT
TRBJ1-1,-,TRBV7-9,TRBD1,CASSPWQGALTVKAFF,TGTGCCAGCAGCCCCTGGCAGGGGGCATTAACCGTGAAAGCTTTCTTT